These 19 T cell receptor beta chains came from one sample sequenced in a study of cytomegalovirus exposure and HLA in healthy donors. Only in-frame clones appear in the TCRdb table, and some are missing; sequencing was by immunoSEQ multiplex PCR. The data contain around 300,000 clones, approximately 86% of them seen just once; the ten biggest clones take up approximately 1%. Sequenced sample: PBMCs. The receptors shown here come from a woman between 18 and 29 years old in good health and CMV-seronegative.

V gene TRBV7-9 combines with J gene TRBJ1-2, with 12 bases matching TRBD1. In germline, CDR1 is SEHNR, CDR2 FQNEAQ (reference sequence). Trimming cost V 2 bases and J 9 bases; bases outside gene matches: 7. CDR3 length: 15 amino acids. The CDR3 DNA is TGTGCCAGCAGCTTATCGGGACAGGGGGCTGGCAGCTACACCTTC. It translates to CASSLSGQGAGSYTF.

This chain joins TRBV27 and TRBJ2-7, with D perhaps TRBD1 (7 bases). The germline V gene has CDR1 MNHEY and CDR2 SMNVEV (reference sequence). V lost 4 bases to trimming and J lost 6 bases, with 13 bases between them. The CDR3 has 13 residues. The CDR3 protein is CASSWGGTAEQYF. The CDR3 DNA sequence: TGTGCCAGCAGTTGGGGCGGGACAGCCGAGCAGTACTTC.

This clone has more than one count but fewer than ten. The chain employs TRBV19 and TRBJ1-5, with 8 positions matching TRBD1. The V gene's germline CDR1 is LNHDA and CDR2 SQIVND (reference sequence). J was trimmed by 3 bases and V by 9 bases; bases with no gene match: 10. The CDR3 runs 15 residues. This CDR3 reads CASRPRTGPNQPQHF. The CDR3 DNA sequence: TGTGCCAGCAGACCGAGGACAGGGCCCAATCAGCCCCAGCATTTT.

The genes are TRBV30 and TRBJ2-1; D may be TRBD1 (5 bases). V was cut by 3 bases and J by 2 bases, with 11 bases left in between. This CDR3 has 14 residues. Germline V gene lookup returns CDR1 GTSNPN and CDR2 SVGIG (reference sequence). CDR3 sequence reads: CAWRKRQTYNEQFF. CDR3 nucleotide sequence: TGTGCCTGGAGGAAGAGACAGACCTACAATGAGCAGTTCTTC.

The chain couples TRBV20-1 to TRBJ2-1, with 7 nucleotides matching TRBD2. Per germline, CDR1 DFQATT and CDR2 SNEGSKA (reference sequence). Trimming removed 3 bases from V and 7 bases from J; junction bases left unmatched: 0. The length of the CDR3 is 11 residues. In nucleotides, the CDR3 is TGCAGTGCTAGCGGGAGGAATGAGCAGTTCTTC. It specifies CSASGRNEQFF.

The rearrangement uses TRBV28 and TRBJ2-5; tentatively, D is TRBD1 (6 bases). The ends were cut back, 3 bases at V and 3 bases at J, with 11 bases in the middle. The V gene's germline CDR1 is MDHEN and CDR2 SYDVKM. The CDR3 covers 14 residues. The DNA of the CDR3 is TGTGCCAGCAGTTTCGTCAGGGGTGAAGAGACCCAGTACTTC. Its protein product is CASSFVRGEETQYF.

The CDR3 nucleotides are TGTGCCAGCAGCGGAAGACAGGGGGCCTACGAGCAGTACTTC. Its protein is CASSGRQGAYEQYF. The chain uses TRBV9 and TRBJ2-7; 9 nucleotides line up with TRBD1. The CDR3 sequence is 14 residues long. J was trimmed by 2 bases and V by 3 bases; bases with no gene match: 3. Germline V lookup: CDR1 SGDLS, CDR2 YYNGEE.

The V and J genes are TRBV11-3 and TRBJ2-1, with 10 bases that match TRBD1. Germline CDR1 is SGHNT and CDR2 is YENEEA. The ends lost 6 bases at V and 4 bases at J; junction bases unmatched: 15. This CDR3 spans 18 amino acids. The CDR3 coding sequence is TGTGCCAGCAGGAACTTGGCCCTGGGGACAGGGGATTACAATGAGCAGTTCTTC. Its protein is CASRNLALGTGDYNEQFF.

This clone was counted once. The J gene is TRBJ1-2, the V gene TRBV7-2, with D unclear. V was cut by 5 bases and J by 0 bases, with 10 bases left in between. This CDR3 comprises 14 residues. CDR1 is SGHTA and CDR2 is FQGNSA in the germline V gene. The CDR3 DNA follows: TGTGCCAGCAGCCGTGGAGACCCTAACTATGGCTACACCTTC. Its protein product is CASSRGDPNYGYTF.

The gene calls are TRBV5-1 and TRBJ2-2; 8 bases line up with TRBD1. This CDR3 is 15 amino acids long. With 9 bases clipped from V and 6 bases from J, the junction kept 13 bases outside the gene matches. From germline, CDR1 is SGHRS and CDR2 YFSETQ. CDR3 sequence: CATRPGTGGSGELFF. The CDR3 DNA is TGCGCCACGCGTCCTGGGACAGGAGGATCCGGGGAGCTGTTTTTT.

The chain uses TRBV7-2 and TRBJ1-2; possible D gene TRBD1, 5 bases. Trimming removed 0 bases at V and 4 bases at J, with 12 bases between. This CDR3 spans 15 amino acids. Germline V lookup: CDR1 SGHTA, CDR2 FQGNSA. The CDR3 spells CASSLAAGGPYGYTF. The CDR3 bases are TGTGCCAGCAGCTTAGCGGCGGGGGGACCCTATGGCTACACCTTC. Supplemented by reference TRBV7-2 and TRBJ1-2, the full variable domain reads GAGVSQSPSNKVTEKGKDVELRCDPISGHTALYWYRQSLGQGLEFLIYFQGNSAPDKSGLPSDRFSAERTGGSVSTLTIQRTQQEDSAVYLCASSLAAGGPYGYTFGSGTRLTVV.

As regards this clone: Possible read error: a much larger clone is one base away. The chain uses TRBV4-2 and TRBJ1-5; maybe TRBD1 (5 bases). This CDR3 region has 13 residues. The germline gives CDR1 LGHNA, CDR2 YNFKEQ. Trimming left V 0 bases short and J 5 bases short, with 5 bases between. For the CDR3, the DNA is TGTGCCAGCAGCCAAGACAGGGATCAGCCCCAGCATTTT. Translating it yields CASSQDRDQPQHF.

This rearrangement joins TRBV7-8 to TRBJ2-5, with 8 nucleotides matching TRBD2. Germline lookup yields CDR1 SGHVS and CDR2 FQNEAQ. V lost 4 bases and J lost 4; bases outside the gene matches: 20. The CDR3 is 19 residues long. This CDR3 reads CASSSHWYSRFGGGETQYF. DNA of the CDR3: TGTGCCAGCAGCTCCCACTGGTACTCGCGCTTCGGGGGGGGAGAGACCCAGTACTTC.

This clone occurred once. The chain recombines TRBV6-4 with TRBJ1-2; TRBD1 agrees at 11 bases. The J segment lost 2 bases and the V segment lost 8 bases, leaving 7 bases of the junction unmatched. The CDR3 is 15 amino acids. CDR1 and CDR2 from the germline V gene are MRHNA and SNTAGT. As DNA, the CDR3 is TGTGCCAGCCTTACCGGGACAGGGGGAAACTATGGCTACACCTTC. Encoded protein: CASLTGTGGNYGYTF.

This chain links TRBV30 with TRBJ2-3; D is uncertain. The CDR3 loop spans 13 amino acids. V was cut by 3 bases and J by 5 bases, with 12 bases left in between. CDR1 is GTSNPN, CDR2 SVGIG, per germline (reference sequence). The CDR3 DNA reads TGTGCCTGGAGCATGTATAATAGAGATACGCAGTATTTT. This sequence encodes CAWSMYNRDTQYF.

The chain recombines TRBV19 with TRBJ1-6, with D tentatively TRBD1 (6 bases). CDR1 LNHDA and CDR2 SQIVND come from the germline V gene (reference sequence). Deletions cut 3 bases from V and 2 bases from J, with 8 bases between. This CDR3 has 15 residues. CDR3 residues: CASSIAGAYNSPLHF. For the CDR3, the DNA is TGTGCCAGTAGTATCGCAGGGGCCTATAATTCACCCCTCCACTTT.

V gene TRBV2 combines with J gene TRBJ1-2; D unresolved. V was trimmed by 0 bases and J by 8 bases, leaving 22 bases between them. The length of the CDR3 is 17 residues. Germline CDR1 is SNHLY and CDR2 is FYNNEI. The CDR3 sequence: CASSEATVNPRLRGYTF. The CDR3 DNA sequence: TGTGCCAGCAGTGAAGCTACTGTGAATCCAAGATTGAGGGGCTACACCTTC. Variable domain in full (rest from reference TRBV2 and TRBJ1-2): EPEVTQTPSHQVTQMGQEVILRCVPISNHLYFYWYRQILGQKVEFLVSFYNNEISEKSEIFDDQFSVERPDGSNFTLKIRSTKLEDSAMYFCASSEATVNPRLRGYTFGSGTRLTVV.

The chain uses TRBV30 and TRBJ1-4; unclear D gene. The CDR3 spans 12 residues. CDR1 and CDR2 from the germline V gene are GTSNPN and SVGIG (reference sequence). V was trimmed by 1 base and J by 8 bases, leaving 8 bases between them. CDR3 bases: TGTGCCTGGAGTGGGGCCGGCGAAAAACTGTTTTTT. This encodes CAWSGAGEKLFF.

This rearrangement joins TRBV20-1 to TRBJ2-3, with D hard to call. Germline CDR1 reads DFQATT; CDR2 reads SNEGSKA (reference sequence). The CDR3 runs to 11 residues. V was clipped by 6 bases and J by 0 bases, with 4 bases between them. The CDR3 sequence: CSAQSTDTQYF. The CDR3 DNA reads TGCAGTGCCCAAAGCACAGATACGCAGTATTTT.